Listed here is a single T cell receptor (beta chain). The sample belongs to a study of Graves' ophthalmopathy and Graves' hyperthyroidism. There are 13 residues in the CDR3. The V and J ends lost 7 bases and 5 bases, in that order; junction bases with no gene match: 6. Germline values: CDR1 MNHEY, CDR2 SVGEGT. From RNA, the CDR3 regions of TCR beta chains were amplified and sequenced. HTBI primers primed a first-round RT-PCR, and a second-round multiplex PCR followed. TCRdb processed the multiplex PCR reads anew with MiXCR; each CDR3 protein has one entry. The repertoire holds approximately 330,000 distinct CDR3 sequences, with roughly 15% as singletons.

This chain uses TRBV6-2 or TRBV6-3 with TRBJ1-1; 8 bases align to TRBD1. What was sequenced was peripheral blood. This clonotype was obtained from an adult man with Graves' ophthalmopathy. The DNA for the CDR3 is TGTGCCAGCACCACCGGACAGGGTACTGAAGCTTTCTTT. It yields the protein CASTTGQGTEAFF.